These 25 T cell receptor beta chains came from one sample sequenced in a study of cytomegalovirus exposure and HLA in healthy donors. Sequenced by immunoSEQ multiplex PCR; TCRdb stores in-frame clones only, minus some. The sample records around 100,000 clones, approximately 94% being singletons. What was sequenced was PBMCs. All receptors come from a woman between 18 and 29 years old in good health and CMV-seronegative.

The genes are TRBV29-1 and TRBJ2-2; tentatively, D is TRBD2 (6 bases). There are 12 residues in the CDR3. Trimming removed 7 bases from V and 5 bases from J, with 11 bases in between. In germline, CDR1 is SQVTM, CDR2 ANQGSEA. CDR3 nucleotides: TGCAGCGCCCCGCGGGGTACCGGGGAGCTGTTTTTT. Protein sequence: CSAPRGTGELFF.

J is TRBJ2-5 and V is TRBV7-9, with 8 bases that match TRBD1. Trimming cost V 7 bases and J 2 bases; bases outside gene matches: 9. The length of the CDR3 is 15 residues. The germline CDR1 and CDR2 sequences are SEHNR and FQNEAQ (reference sequence). The CDR3 region has the DNA TGTGCCAGCAACCCGTGGCAGGGGGCTCAAGAGACCCAGTACTTC. Amino acid sequence: CASNPWQGAQETQYF.

V usage is TRBV6-5 and J usage is TRBJ2-1, with D perhaps matching TRBD1 (6 bases). Germline V gene data show CDR1 as MNHEY and CDR2 as SVGAGI. This CDR3 region has 13 residues. V gave up 7 bases and J gave up 4 bases, with 11 bases separating them. Written as DNA, the CDR3 is TGTGCCAGCACTATAGGGGGATACAATGAGCAGTTCTTC. This gives the protein CASTIGGYNEQFF.

The J gene is TRBJ1-5, the V gene TRBV27, with 8 positions matching TRBD1. With V trimmed by 6 bases and J by 6 bases, 10 bases remained unmatched. The CDR3 sequence is 15 residues long. From germline, CDR1 is MNHEY and CDR2 SMNVEV (reference sequence). CDR3 nucleotide sequence: TGTGCCAGCAGCCCAAAGACAGGGGAAACTCAGCCCCAGCATTTT. It yields the protein CASSPKTGETQPQHF.

CDR3 sequence (DNA): TGTGCCAGCAGATCCGACAGGGTCGAGCAGTACTTC. It yields the protein CASRSDRVEQYF. The rearrangement uses TRBV27 and TRBJ2-7; TRBD1 matches 7 bases. The CDR3 contains 12 residues. V dropped 6 bases and J dropped 6; count of bases not matched to a gene: 5. Germline-derived CDR1 and CDR2 are MNHEY and SMNVEV (reference sequence).

In DNA form, the CDR3 reads TGTGCCAGCAGCCATACGGGACAGGGGTGGGCCCAAGAGACCCAGTACTTC. It codes for CASSHTGQGWAQETQYF. This sequence joins TRBV5-4 and TRBJ2-5; TRBD1 aligns across 10 bases. Trimming cost V 4 bases and J 1 base; bases outside gene matches: 10. The length of the CDR3 is 17 residues. CDR1 and CDR2 (germline): SGHNT, YYREEE (reference sequence).

The rearrangement links TRBV6-1 to TRBJ2-6; D not resolved. The V end was cut by 4 bases, the J end by 0 bases, with 10 bases between. The CDR3 has 16 amino acids. Germline V gene lookup returns CDR1 MNHNS and CDR2 SASEGT. The CDR3 sequence is CASSGIVGSGANVLTF. CDR3 bases: TGTGCCAGCAGTGGTATTGTCGGCTCTGGGGCCAACGTCCTGACTTTC.

This clone was picked up one time. The genes are TRBV4-3 and TRBJ1-1; D is uncertain. Germline loops: CDR1 LGHNA, CDR2 YSLEER. Deletions cut 0 bases from V and 7 bases from J, with 21 bases between. This CDR3 spans 17 amino acids. The CDR3 DNA follows: TGCGCCAGCAGCCAAGAAGAAGGATTGGAGTTCGGGGATGAAGCTTTCTTT. Its translation is CASSQEEGLEFGDEAFF.

The genes are TRBV9 and TRBJ2-1, with a possible D match to TRBD1 (6 bases). Germline assignment: CDR1 SGDLS and CDR2 YYNGEE. CDR3 length: 16 residues. Trimming left V 1 base short and J 5 bases short, with 16 bases between. The CDR3 DNA follows: TGTGCCAGCAGCGTAAGGGGGTTCGGGCGGGACAATGAGCAGTTCTTC. This sequence encodes CASSVRGFGRDNEQFF.

The chain employs TRBV9 and TRBJ2-1; 9 nucleotides line up with TRBD1. This CDR3 is 19 amino acids long. Losses at the gene ends were 0 bases for V and 4 bases for J; bases not matched to a gene: 14. CDR1 SGDLS and CDR2 YYNGEE come from the germline V gene. The CDR3 DNA sequence: TGTGCCAGCAGCGTAGGAGTGGGGACAGGGCTGCGCGGATACAATGAGCAGTTCTTC. Translating gives CASSVGVGTGLRGYNEQFF.

The chain is built from TRBV27 and TRBJ1-5; D gene unclear. Germline V gene lookup returns CDR1 MNHEY and CDR2 SMNVEV (reference sequence). V dropped 5 bases and J dropped 5 bases, with 10 bases sitting between them. The CDR3 spans 13 residues. In nucleotides, the CDR3 is TGTGCCAGCAGTCAAGTCGGGGATCAGCCCCAGCATTTT. This gives the protein CASSQVGDQPQHF.

This clone has only one observation. This chain joins TRBV2 and TRBJ2-5; 7 bases match TRBD2. The J segment lost 5 bases and the V segment lost 5 bases, leaving 11 bases of the junction unmatched. This CDR3 is 15 amino acids long. CDR1 and CDR2 from the germline V gene are SNHLY and FYNNEI. CDR3 amino acids: CASSSREGRMETQYF. The CDR3 DNA reads TGTGCCAGCAGTAGTAGGGAGGGCCGAATGGAGACCCAGTACTTC.

V and J are TRBV19 and TRBJ2-1, with D possibly being TRBD1 (6 bases). Germline CDR1 and CDR2: LNHDA and SQIVND (reference sequence). The CDR3 totals 15 residues. V was cut by 3 bases and J by 3 bases, with 12 bases left in between. CDR3 sequence (DNA): TGTGCCAGTAGTATGCATCGGACAGTCTACAATGAGCAGTTCTTC. This encodes CASSMHRTVYNEQFF.

This chain connects TRBV7-8 to TRBJ1-5; perhaps TRBD1 as D (5 bases). Germline-derived CDR1 and CDR2 are SGHVS and FQNEAQ. The CDR3 extends over 16 amino acids. Deletions cut 1 base from V and 1 base from J, with 11 bases between. CDR3 coding DNA: TGTGCCAGCAGCTTAGAAGGGGCCCTAAGCAATCAGCCCCAGCATTTT. This translates into CASSLEGALSNQPQHF.

The V call is TRBV7-6, the J call TRBJ2-2; 7 bases fit TRBD1. The CDR3 loop spans 14 amino acids. The trim removed 5 bases at V and 3 bases at J, leaving 3 bases unmatched. Germline V CDR1 and CDR2: SGHVS, FNYEAQ. The CDR3 DNA reads TGTGCCAGCAGCCGCCAGGGGGACACCGGGGAGCTGTTTTTT. Translation gives CASSRQGDTGELFF.

The chain couples TRBV15 to TRBJ1-1; 9 bases are shared with TRBD1. Trimming at V came to 4 bases and at J to 3 bases, leaving 9 bases not matched to a gene. In germline, CDR1 is LNHNV, CDR2 YYDKDF (reference sequence). The CDR3 spans 16 residues. The CDR3 DNA follows: TGTGCCACCAGCAAGGGGACAGGGTCGCGTGACACTGAAGCTTTCTTT. It encodes CATSKGTGSRDTEAFF.

The chain joins TRBV5-1 to TRBJ1-1; D not certain. CDR3 size: 14 residues. The V end was cut by 4 bases, the J end by 3 bases, with 13 bases between. The germline CDR1 and CDR2 sequences are SGHRS and YFSETQ. DNA for the CDR3: TGCGCCAGCAGCCGTCAGGCCACCGACACTGAAGCTTTCTTT. It encodes CASSRQATDTEAFF.

This rearrangement joins TRBV10-3 to TRBJ2-2, with a tentative D call TRBD2 (6 bases). This CDR3 has 16 amino acids. Trimming shortened V by 4 bases and J by 4 bases, and 16 bases separated the two germline ends. Germline V gene data show CDR1 as ENHRY and CDR2 as SYGVKD. DNA for the CDR3: TGTGCCATCAGTGGGAGGGACCCTAAGGGCACCGGGGAGCTGTTTTTT. Amino acid sequence: CAISGRDPKGTGELFF.

This chain uses TRBV27 with TRBJ2-3; 11 nucleotides match TRBD2. The CDR3 totals 19 residues. Germline V gene data show CDR1 as MNHEY and CDR2 as SMNVEV (reference sequence). V trimming: 6 bases; J trimming: 0 bases; junction bases outside the gene matches: 14. The DNA for the CDR3 is TGTGCCAGCAGCCAAAGGGTGACTAGCGGGATAGGGAGCACAGATACGCAGTATTTT. This codes for CASSQRVTSGIGSTDTQYF.

The rearrangement joins TRBV6-1 to TRBJ2-1, with TRBD2 identical over 14 bases. Germline CDR1 and CDR2: MNHNS and SASEGT. The CDR3 loop spans 15 amino acids. Unmatched junction bases numbered 7, after V lost 7 bases and J lost 8 bases. CDR3 region: CASTTGTSGRDEQFF. For the CDR3, the DNA is TGTGCCAGCACTACCGGGACTAGCGGGAGAGATGAGCAGTTCTTC.

The chain uses TRBV2 and TRBJ2-1; 8 nucleotides agree with TRBD1. The germline gives CDR1 SNHLY, CDR2 FYNNEI. The V segment lost 7 bases and the J segment 9 bases; nucleotides outside the gene matches: 11. The CDR3 is made up of 14 amino acids. The CDR3 nucleotides read TGTGCCAGCAATGGACAGGGCGGCGACAGTGAGCAGTTCTTC. Protein: CASNGQGGDSEQFF.

In its sample, this clone was seen a few times. The chain is built from TRBV11-3 and TRBJ2-5; no clear D gene. This CDR3 has 14 residues. Trimming cost V 1 base and J 2 bases, with 8 bases left between them. CDR1 SGHNT and CDR2 YENEEA come from the germline V gene. CDR3 nucleotides: TGTGCCAGCAGCTTAGGTGGGCCTCAAGAGACCCAGTACTTC. Translating it yields CASSLGGPQETQYF.

The chain recombines TRBV10-3 with TRBJ2-3, with 9 nucleotides matching TRBD2. Germline CDR1 is ENHRY and CDR2 is SYGVKD. This CDR3 region has 15 residues. V trimming: 11 bases; J trimming: 4 bases; junction bases outside the gene matches: 13. DNA of the CDR3: TGTGCCCATCGGGGGAGCGGCGGGGGGGCAGATACGCAGTATTTT. The encoded protein is CAHRGSGGGADTQYF.

The V gene is TRBV7-2, the J gene TRBJ1-2, with 10 nucleotides matching TRBD1. CDR1 is SGHTA, CDR2 FQGNSA, per germline. The CDR3 length is 14 residues. With 5 bases clipped from V and 2 bases from J, the junction kept 2 bases outside the gene matches. The CDR3 nucleotides read TGTGCCAGCAGCCCGACAGGGGGCAACTATGGCTACACCTTC. This codes for CASSPTGGNYGYTF.

The chain links TRBV13 to TRBJ1-5; no reliable D call. The V end was cut by 4 bases, the J end by 8 bases, with 12 bases between. The length of the CDR3 is 13 residues. Germline assignment: CDR1 PRHDT and CDR2 FYEKMQ (reference sequence). In DNA, the CDR3 is TGTGCCAGCAGCTCCGGACTGGCGGAGCCCCAGCATTTT. This gives the protein CASSSGLAEPQHF.